These 8 T cell receptor beta chains were sequenced from one sample in a study of blood T cell repertoires in COVID-19. Assay used: immunoSEQ multiplex PCR; TCRdb lists only in-frame clones, some missing. This sample has around 67,000 clones, with 65% to 90% found just once. What was sequenced was peripheral blood. These receptors originate from a man older than 75 with active COVID-19.

CDR3 amino acids: CASSLMRGLAEFANTGELFF. In DNA, the CDR3 is TGTGCCAGCAGTTTAATGCGGGGACTAGCGGAGTTCGCGAACACCGGGGAGCTGTTTTTT. V usage is TRBV27 and J usage is TRBJ2-2; 11 nucleotides align to TRBD2. J was trimmed by 0 bases and V by 2 bases; bases with no gene match: 11. This CDR3 comprises 20 residues. Germline V gives CDR1 MNHEY, CDR2 SMNVEV (reference sequence).

The V and J genes are TRBV7-3 and TRBJ2-3, with TRBD2 identical over 7 bases. Germline V gives CDR1 SGHTA, CDR2 FQGTGA. J gave up 3 bases and V 2 bases, and 5 bases lay outside the gene matches. The length of the CDR3 is 15 residues. This CDR3 is CASSLGLAETDTQYF. For the CDR3, the DNA is TGTGCCAGCAGCTTAGGCCTAGCGGAGACAGATACGCAGTATTTT.

Only one count was recorded for this clone. The chain couples TRBV7-2 to TRBJ1-1; D perhaps matches TRBD1 (5 bases). Per the germline V gene, CDR1 is SGHTA and CDR2 is FQGNSA. CDR3 length: 16 residues. V was clipped by 0 bases and J by 2 bases, with 13 bases between them. This CDR3 reads CASSLAIPTVNTEAFF. The CDR3 DNA reads TGTGCCAGCAGCTTAGCTATCCCGACAGTTAACACTGAAGCTTTCTTT.

A remark on this clone: The junction shows a germline mismatch at one end, possibly a read error. The rearrangement joins TRBV27 to TRBJ2-1; 10 bases map to TRBD2. CDR3 length: 14 residues. Germline V CDR1 and CDR2: MNHEY, SMNVEV (reference sequence). CDR3 protein: CASSLTSGIMLVVF. The DNA for the CDR3 is TGTGCCAGCAGTTTAACTAGCGGGATAATGCTCGTTGTCTTC.

The chain recombines TRBV28 with TRBJ2-3, with 7 positions matching TRBD1. The CDR3 covers 15 residues. CDR1 is MDHEN and CDR2 is SYDVKM in the germline V gene. The trim removed 3 bases at V and 0 bases at J, leaving 3 bases unmatched. CDR3 loop: CASSLGQLSTDTQYF. In nucleotides, the CDR3 is TGTGCCAGCAGTTTGGGACAGCTCAGCACAGATACGCAGTATTTT.

This chain joins TRBV27 and TRBJ2-7; 7 nucleotides match TRBD1. Germline V lookup: CDR1 MNHEY, CDR2 SMNVEV (reference sequence). The trim removed 6 bases at V and 4 bases at J, leaving 6 bases unmatched. The CDR3 length is 13 residues. The CDR3 protein is CASSWTGTYEQYF. The DNA for the CDR3 is TGTGCCAGCAGCTGGACAGGTACTTACGAGCAGTACTTC.

The V call is TRBV5-1, the J call TRBJ1-6; TRBD1 agrees at 7 bases. The CDR3 runs to 15 residues. Germline trimming cut 0 bases from V and 6 bases from J; bases unmatched to any gene: 3. The V gene's germline CDR1 is SGHRS and CDR2 YFSETQ. The CDR3: CASSLGAGGNSPLHF. The CDR3 region has the DNA TGCGCCAGCAGCTTGGGGGCAGGGGGTAATTCACCCCTCCACTTT.

This clone was found a few times. The chain links TRBV7-9 to TRBJ2-3, with 7 bases lining up with TRBD2. This CDR3 is built from 17 residues. Germline V gene lookup returns CDR1 SEHNR and CDR2 FQNEAQ (reference sequence). V was clipped by 1 base and J by 6 bases; unmatched bases: 13. Here the CDR3 DNA reads TGTGCCAGCAGCTTAGAAGGGTTCGGACTAGGTCCCGATACGCAGTATTTT. It translates to CASSLEGFGLGPDTQYF.